Each of the 24 T cell receptor beta chains below was sequenced from the same sample in a study of blood T cell repertoires in COVID-19. Sequencing was performed with immunoSEQ multiplex PCR; in TCRdb, only in-frame clones are kept and a portion is missing. The sample lists about 230,000 clones, 75% to 90% occurring once. Sample: peripheral blood. These receptors all stem from a man aged 25-40 years with COVID-19, enrolled during active disease.

V gene TRBV7-2 combines with J gene TRBJ2-7, with 8 nucleotides matching TRBD2. J gave up 3 bases and V 5 bases, and 9 bases lay outside the gene matches. Germline V gene sequence: CDR1 SGHTA, CDR2 FQGNSA. The CDR3 spans 15 residues. The CDR3 DNA sequence: TGTGCCAGCAGCCCCGGGGCCGGGGGGGTCTACGAGCAGTACTTC. This encodes CASSPGAGGVYEQYF.

J is TRBJ2-7 and V is TRBV20-1; no clear D. V lost 3 bases and J 4 bases, leaving 10 bases between the germline ends. The CDR3 sequence is 12 residues long. Germline V gene sequence: CDR1 DFQATT, CDR2 SNEGSKA (reference sequence). The CDR3 bases are TGCAGTGCTAGTTGGTCAGGTTACGAGCAGTACTTC. It encodes CSASWSGYEQYF.

The rearrangement links TRBV7-2 to TRBJ1-1; the D gene is possibly TRBD1 (6 bases). Germline CDR1 and CDR2: SGHTA and FQGNSA. Between the trimmed V and J ends, which lost 2 bases and 1 base, there was a span of 20 bases. This CDR3 contains 18 residues. The CDR3 loop is CASSLYGAGGGGNTEAFF. DNA of the CDR3: TGTGCCAGCAGCTTATATGGAGCTGGGGGCGGCGGGAACACTGAAGCTTTCTTT.

V and J are TRBV18 and TRBJ1-4; TRBD1 aligns across 7 bases. The CDR3 runs to 15 residues. Trimming removed 3 bases from V and 5 bases from J; junction bases left unmatched: 6. Germline V lookup: CDR1 KGHSH, CDR2 LQKENI. DNA of the CDR3: TGTGCCAGCTCACCTAGACAGGGCGAGAATGAAAAACTGTTTTTT. Amino acids: CASSPRQGENEKLFF.

V gene TRBV7-2 combines with J gene TRBJ2-5, with TRBD2 matching over 9 bases. CDR3 size: 15 residues. From germline, CDR1 is SGHTA and CDR2 FQGNSA. The junction had 3 bases not matched to a gene; V was cut back by 4 bases and J by 0 bases. The CDR3 DNA follows: TGTGCCAGCAGCTCCCTAGCGGGGAACCAAGAGACCCAGTACTTC. This translates into CASSSLAGNQETQYF.

This chain links TRBV5-5 with TRBJ2-6; 10 nucleotides agree with TRBD1. Trimming took 3 bases from V and 2 from J; bases not matched to a gene: 5. Germline CDR1 reads SGHKS; CDR2 reads YYEKEE (reference sequence). There are 17 residues in the CDR3. CDR3 loop: CASSSGTGVAGANVLTF. The CDR3 nucleotides are TGTGCCAGCAGCTCCGGGACAGGGGTAGCTGGGGCCAACGTCCTGACTTTC.

The V gene is TRBV5-1, the J gene TRBJ2-1; 8 bases match TRBD1. Trimming cost V 1 base and J 3 bases; bases outside gene matches: 6. Per the germline V gene, CDR1 is SGHRS and CDR2 is YFSETQ. This CDR3 has 16 amino acids. The CDR3 is CASSLRTGSYYNEQFF. The CDR3 DNA reads as TGCGCCAGCAGCTTGAGGACAGGGAGTTACTACAATGAGCAGTTCTTC.

V usage is TRBV9 and J usage is TRBJ2-1; no firm D call. This CDR3 has 14 amino acids. From germline, CDR1 is SGDLS and CDR2 YYNGEE. V gave up 0 bases and J gave up 4 bases, with 8 bases separating them. The DNA for the CDR3 is TGTGCCAGCAGCGTAGAAGCCCGATACAATGAGCAGTTCTTC. This translates into CASSVEARYNEQFF.

The chain has TRBV28 and TRBJ2-2; D unclear. The germline V and J ends were trimmed by 6 bases and 2 bases, with 4 bases remaining between them. In germline, CDR1 is MDHEN, CDR2 SYDVKM. This CDR3 has 12 amino acids. CDR3 region: CASSLNTGELFF. In nucleotides, the CDR3 is TGTGCCAGCAGCCTAAACACCGGGGAGCTGTTTTTT.

This rearrangement joins TRBV30 to TRBJ1-2; D remains ambiguous. Germline V gene sequence: CDR1 GTSNPN, CDR2 SVGIG (reference sequence). Trimming shortened V by 0 bases and J by 2 bases, and 7 bases separated the two germline ends. The CDR3 loop spans 13 amino acids. The CDR3 DNA follows: TGTGCCTGGAGTGTACGCCGGAACTATGGCTACACCTTC. It specifies CAWSVRRNYGYTF. Looking up the rest from reference TRBV30 and TRBJ1-2 gives the full variable domain: SQTIHQWPATLVQPVGSPLSLECTVEGTSNPNLYWYRQAAGRGLQLLFYSVGIGQISSEVPQNLSASRPQDRQFILSSKKLLLSDSGFYLCAWSVRRNYGYTFGSGTRLTVV.

The chain has TRBV6-5 and TRBJ1-3; 7 bases are shared with TRBD1. The V segment lost 7 bases and the J segment 4 bases; nucleotides outside the gene matches: 4. From germline, CDR1 is MNHEY and CDR2 SVGAGI. The CDR3 extends over 13 amino acids. The CDR3 loop is CASNTGAGNTIYF. The CDR3 region has the DNA TGTGCCAGCAATACAGGGGCCGGAAACACCATATATTTT.

The chain uses TRBV4-2 and TRBJ2-3; TRBD2 matches 13 bases. The CDR3 has 22 residues. V shed 2 bases, J shed 2 bases, and the junction held 19 bases outside the gene matches. The germline CDR1 and CDR2 sequences are LGHNA and YNFKEQ. CDR3 sequence: CASSQRSTSGRIKAPDTDTQYF. The CDR3 coding sequence is TGTGCCAGCAGCCAACGCTCGACTAGCGGGAGGATTAAGGCTCCCGACACAGATACGCAGTATTTT.

This clone was seen a few times. This chain links TRBV7-2 with TRBJ2-2; 11 bases match TRBD1. The CDR3 consists of 16 residues. Per germline, CDR1 SGHTA and CDR2 FQGNSA. V shed 1 base, J shed 6 bases, and the junction held 4 bases outside the gene matches. CDR3 in amino acids: CASSLGDRGIAGELFF. CDR3 coding DNA: TGTGCCAGCAGCTTAGGGGACAGGGGGATCGCCGGGGAGCTGTTTTTT.

The rearrangement links TRBV6-5 to TRBJ1-5; D is unclear. The V and J ends lost 6 bases and 2 bases respectively, with 8 bases between them. CDR3 length: 13 amino acids. Germline CDR1 reads MNHEY; CDR2 reads SVGAGI. The CDR3 nucleotides are TGTGCCAGCAGCGGGTCCCGCAATCAGCCCCAGCATTTT. It yields the protein CASSGSRNQPQHF.

The CDR3 here is CASSRTGYGYTF. CDR3 DNA: TGTGCCAGCAGCCGGACAGGGTATGGCTACACCTTC. The chain is built from TRBV11-2 and TRBJ1-2, with TRBD1 matching 8 bases. The CDR3 has 12 amino acids. Germline values: CDR1 SGHAT, CDR2 FQNNGV. J was trimmed by 5 bases and V by 5 bases; bases with no gene match: 1.

This chain joins TRBV4-3 and TRBJ2-7; 7 bases align to TRBD2. Germline-derived CDR1 and CDR2 are LGHNA and YSLEER. Losses at the gene ends were 6 bases for V and 0 bases for J; bases not matched to a gene: 14. The CDR3 contains 17 residues. The CDR3 DNA follows: TGCGCCAGCAGTTATAAATCGGCAGCGGGGAGCTCCTACGAGCAGTACTTC. The encoded protein is CASSYKSAAGSSYEQYF.

This chain uses TRBV4-1 with TRBJ1-1, with D perhaps matching TRBD1 (5 bases). The length of the CDR3 is 15 residues. V lost 5 bases and J 2 bases, leaving 15 bases between the germline ends. The germline V gene has CDR1 MGHRA and CDR2 YSYEKL. The DNA of the CDR3 is TGCGCCAGCAGCAAAACGACAGTTTCTAACACTGAAGCTTTCTTT. Its translation: CASSKTTVSNTEAFF.

V gene TRBV5-4 combines with J gene TRBJ2-7; TRBD2 matches at 10 bases. This CDR3 comprises 16 residues. V shed 4 bases, J shed 2 bases, and the junction held 9 bases outside the gene matches. Germline CDR1 reads SGHNT; CDR2 reads YYREEE (reference sequence). In nucleotides, the CDR3 is TGTGCCAGCAGCCCGGACGCTAGCGGGGGCGCCTACGAGCAGTACTTC. As protein: CASSPDASGGAYEQYF.

This chain uses TRBV27 with TRBJ1-6; D might be TRBD1 (6 bases). The CDR3 extends over 12 amino acids. Deletions cut 8 bases from V and 9 bases from J, with 11 bases between. Germline V gene sequence: CDR1 MNHEY, CDR2 SMNVEV (reference sequence). The CDR3 DNA follows: TGTGCCAGCGCTACAGGGTTTTCACCCCTCCACTTT. Translated, it gives CASATGFSPLHF.

Note on this clone: Distinct nucleotide sequences in the sample also encode this CDR3. This sequence joins TRBV3-1 (or the pseudogene TRBV3-2) and TRBJ1-1; TRBD1 is a possible D gene (6 bases). V was shortened by 1 base and J by 5 bases, with 11 bases between the two germline ends. Germline CDR1 reads LGHDT; CDR2 reads YNNKEL (reference sequence). This CDR3 spans 14 amino acids. The CDR3 protein is CASSQGGGGTEAFF. Written as DNA, the CDR3 is TGTGCCAGCAGCCAAGGGGGGGGCGGTACTGAAGCTTTCTTT.

The V and J genes are TRBV5-4 and TRBJ2-7; TRBD2 agrees at 9 bases. Germline V gives CDR1 SGHNT, CDR2 YYREEE (reference sequence). The V segment lost 4 bases and the J segment 3 bases; nucleotides outside the gene matches: 5. The CDR3 runs to 14 residues. The CDR3 spells CASSRAGGNYEQYF. CDR3 in DNA: TGTGCCAGCAGCCGGGCGGGAGGGAACTACGAGCAGTACTTC.

The rearrangement joins TRBV27 to TRBJ2-3; the D gene is possibly TRBD2 (6 bases). Germline V CDR1 and CDR2: MNHEY, SMNVEV (reference sequence). With 7 bases removed from V and 4 bases from J, the gap between germline ends came to 15 bases. CDR3 length: 14 amino acids. In DNA, the CDR3 is TGTGCCAGCAAAAATTCCCGGGAGTCAGATACGCAGTATTTT. Its protein is CASKNSRESDTQYF.

This clone was detected only once. The V call is TRBV10-3, the J call TRBJ1-1; perhaps TRBD1 as D (5 bases). The V and J ends lost 3 bases and 4 bases respectively, with 15 bases between them. CDR3 length: 15 amino acids. Germline CDR1 reads ENHRY; CDR2 reads SYGVKD. For the CDR3, the DNA is TGTGCCATCAGTGATCTCAGTGGGGGGGGCACTGAAGCTTTCTTT. It yields the protein CAISDLSGGGTEAFF.

Only one count was recorded for this clone. The rearrangement uses TRBV12-3 or TRBV12-4 and TRBJ1-1; TRBD1 might be the D (6 bases). Trimming removed 6 bases from V and 4 bases from J, with 9 bases in between. This CDR3 contains 12 residues. The CDR3 nucleotides are TGTGCCAGCAGGAGGGGGGGCACTGAAGCTTTCTTT. Amino acid sequence: CASRRGGTEAFF.